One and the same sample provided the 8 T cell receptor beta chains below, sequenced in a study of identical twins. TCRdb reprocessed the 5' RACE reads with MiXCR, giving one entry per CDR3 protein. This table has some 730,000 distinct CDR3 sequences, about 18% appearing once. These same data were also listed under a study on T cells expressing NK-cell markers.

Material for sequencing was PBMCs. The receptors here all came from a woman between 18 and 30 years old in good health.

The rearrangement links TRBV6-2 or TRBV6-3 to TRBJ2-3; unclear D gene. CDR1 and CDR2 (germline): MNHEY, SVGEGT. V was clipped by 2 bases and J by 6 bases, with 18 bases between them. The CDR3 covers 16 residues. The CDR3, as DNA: TGTGCCAGCAGTTACCCCACCTCGGCCCTGGAGGATACGCAGTATTTT. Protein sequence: CASSYPTSALEDTQYF.

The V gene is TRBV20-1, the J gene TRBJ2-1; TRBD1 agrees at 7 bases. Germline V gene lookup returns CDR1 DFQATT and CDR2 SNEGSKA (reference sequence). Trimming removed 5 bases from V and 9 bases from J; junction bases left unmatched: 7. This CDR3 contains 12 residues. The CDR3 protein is CSAPRGPSEQFF. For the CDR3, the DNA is TGCAGTGCTCCGAGGGGGCCGAGTGAGCAGTTCTTC.

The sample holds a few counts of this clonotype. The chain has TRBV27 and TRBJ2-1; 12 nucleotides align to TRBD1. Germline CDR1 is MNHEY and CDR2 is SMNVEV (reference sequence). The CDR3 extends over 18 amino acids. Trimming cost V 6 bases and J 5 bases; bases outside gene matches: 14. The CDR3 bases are TGTGCCAGCAGGGCCGGGACAGGGGGCTCTCCGGGGAACAATGAGCAGTTCTTC. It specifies CASRAGTGGSPGNNEQFF.

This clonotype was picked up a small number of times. CDR3 DNA sequence: TGTGCCAGCAGTTACTCGACTCAAGAGACCCAGTACTTC. This translates into CASSYSTQETQYF. The chain couples TRBV6-6 to TRBJ2-5, with D unresolved. V shed 0 bases and J shed 2 bases, with 4 bases lying between them. CDR3 length: 13 residues. The germline V gene has CDR1 MNHNY and CDR2 SVGAGI (reference sequence).

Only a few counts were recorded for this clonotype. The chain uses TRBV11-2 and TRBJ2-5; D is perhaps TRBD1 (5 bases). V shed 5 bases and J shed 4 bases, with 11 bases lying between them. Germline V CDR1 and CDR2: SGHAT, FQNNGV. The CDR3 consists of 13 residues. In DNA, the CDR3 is TGTGCCAGCAGCCACCCCAGGGTAGAGACCCAGTACTTC. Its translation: CASSHPRVETQYF.

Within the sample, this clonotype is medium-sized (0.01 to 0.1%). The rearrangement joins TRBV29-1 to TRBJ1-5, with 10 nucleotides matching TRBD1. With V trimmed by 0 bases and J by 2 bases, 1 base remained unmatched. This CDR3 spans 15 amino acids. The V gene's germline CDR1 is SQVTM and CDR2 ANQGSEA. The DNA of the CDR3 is TGCAGCGTTGAAGATGGGACAGGGGGCAATCAGCCCCAGCATTTT. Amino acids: CSVEDGTGGNQPQHF.

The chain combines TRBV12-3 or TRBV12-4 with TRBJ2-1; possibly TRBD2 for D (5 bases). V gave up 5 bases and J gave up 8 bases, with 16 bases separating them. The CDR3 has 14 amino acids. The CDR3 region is CASSRTGEGDEQFF. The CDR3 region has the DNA TGTGCCAGCAGTCGGACTGGCGAAGGAGATGAGCAGTTCTTC.

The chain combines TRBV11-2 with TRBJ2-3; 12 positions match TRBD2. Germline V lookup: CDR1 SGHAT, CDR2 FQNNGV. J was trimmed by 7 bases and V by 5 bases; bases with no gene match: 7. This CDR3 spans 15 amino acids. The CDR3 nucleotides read TGTGCCAGCAGCCGACTAGCGGGAGTTTCGCATACGCAGTATTTT. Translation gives CASSRLAGVSHTQYF.